The rows below give T cell receptor beta chains drawn from one sample of a study of graft-versus-host responses after intestinal transplantation. No antigen has been identified for these receptors. Some clones are missing from TCRdb's copy, which holds only in-frame ones; the method was immunoSEQ multiplex PCR. This table has 90,000 to 95,000 clones, 90% to 95% appearing once. The material sequenced was unstimulated CD8+ T cells sorted from spleen or lymph node cells, taken before intestinal transplant. These receptors all come from a human donor who received an intestinal transplant. CDR3s include the opening cysteine and the closing phenylalanine or tryptophan. D genes are given only for firm matches.

TRBV29-1	TRBJ1-1	.	CSVEEGLEAFF	TGCAGCGTTGAGGAGGGACTTGAAGCTTTCTTT
TRBV6-1	TRBJ2-1	.	CASSELSHEQFF	TGTGCCAGCAGTGAGCTATCCCATGAGCAGTTCTTC
TRBV30	TRBJ2-7	.	CAWSVGGVEQYF	TGTGCCTGGAGTGTAGGGGGGGTAGAGCAGTACTTC
TRBV7-3	TRBJ1-1	.	CASSLIRVRNTEAFF	TGTGCCAGCAGCTTAATCCGGGTTCGGAACACTGAAGCTTTCTTT
TRBV9	TRBJ2-4	TRBD1	CASSETGGQNIQYF	TGTGCCAGCAGCGAGACAGGGGGTCAAAACATTCAGTACTTC
TRBV4-1	TRBJ2-1	TRBD2	CASSQEGRSGGLHNEQFF	TGCGCCAGCAGCCAAGAGGGGCGATCGGGGGGACTTCACAATGAGCAGTTCTTC
TRBV28	TRBJ2-3	TRBD2	CASYGGRATDTQYF	TGTGCCAGCTACGGAGGGAGGGCCACAGATACGCAGTATTTT
TRBV23-1	TRBJ2-7	.	CASSHRDWSSYEQYF	TGCGCCAGCAGTCATCGGGACTGGAGCTCCTACGAGCAGTACTTC
TRBV19	TRBJ1-1	TRBD1	CASSIPGQGVNTEAFF	TGTGCCAGTAGTATCCCGGGACAGGGGGTCAACACTGAAGCTTTCTTT
TRBV28	TRBJ2-7	TRBD2	CASSGPGLASSEQYF	TGTGCCAGCAGTGGGCCGGGACTAGCCTCCAGCGAGCAGTACTTC
TRBV9	TRBJ2-7	.	CASSVGTDSYEQYF	TGTGCCAGCAGCGTAGGGACAGACTCCTACGAGCAGTACTTC
TRBV11-2	TRBJ1-5	TRBD1	CASSLGTGNPQHF	TGTGCCAGCAGCTTAGGGACAGGGAACCCCCAGCATTTT